The TCR beta chain under discussion was sequenced for a study of siplizumab effects on memory and regulatory T cells. This table comes from immunoSEQ multiplex PCR, and its TCRdb copy is limited to in-frame clones, with some not included. This table has tens of thousands of clones, approximately 97% appearing once. Per the germline V gene, CDR1 is LNHDA and CDR2 is SQIVND (reference sequence). This CDR3 contains 13 residues. V shed 7 bases and J shed 1 base, with 10 bases lying between them. The chain employs TRBV19 and TRBJ1-1; no firm D call. The TCR originated in a human donor in good health. Sequenced: naive CD8+ T cells sorted from blood. Here the CDR3 DNA reads TGTGCCAGTAATGCAGGAGGGAACACTGAAGCTTTCTTT. It encodes CASNAGGNTEAFF. Complete variable domain (other parts from reference TRBV19 and TRBJ1-1): DGGITQSPKYLFRKEGQNVTLSCEQNLNHDAMYWYRQDPGQGLRLIYYSQIVNDFQKGDIAEGYSVSREKKESFPLTVTSAQKNPTAFYLCASNAGGNTEAFFGQGTRLTVV.